The 18 T cell receptor beta chains reported below all come from one sample, sequenced in a study of blood T cell repertoires in COVID-19. Here immunoSEQ multiplex PCR was the method, and the copy in TCRdb shows in-frame clones only, minus some. The sample records 300,000 to 450,000 clones, approximately 90% being singletons. The sample was peripheral blood. The receptor source for this set is a woman aged 55-75 years with COVID-19, enrolled during active disease.

The chain couples TRBV9 to TRBJ1-5; 7 bases line up with TRBD1. Germline V gene data show CDR1 as SGDLS and CDR2 as YYNGEE. The CDR3 loop spans 14 amino acids. V shed 4 bases and J 2 bases; nucleotides not matched to a gene: 3. Here the CDR3 DNA reads TGTGCCAGCAGCAAAGGACAGGGCAATCAGCCCCAGCATTTT. It yields the protein CASSKGQGNQPQHF.

This rearrangement joins TRBV9 to TRBJ1-5, with 9 positions matching TRBD1. The germline gives CDR1 SGDLS, CDR2 YYNGEE. V shed 3 bases, J shed 7 bases, and the junction held 14 bases outside the gene matches. This CDR3 has 17 amino acids. The CDR3 DNA sequence: TGTGCCAGCAGCGGAACCTGGGGACAGGGTATTGGGCAGCCCCAGCATTTT. It specifies CASSGTWGQGIGQPQHF. Full variable domain (outside the CDR3, taken from reference TRBV9 and TRBJ1-5): DSGVTQTPKHLITATGQRVTLRCSPRSGDLSVYWYQQSLDQGLQFLIQYYNGEERAKGNILERFSAQQFPDLHSELNLSSLELGDSALYFCASSGTWGQGIGQPQHFGDGTRLSIL.

The V gene is TRBV5-1, the J gene TRBJ1-4; 8 nucleotides align to TRBD1. Looked up from germline, CDR1 is SGHRS and CDR2 is YFSETQ. V lost 0 bases and J lost 9; bases outside the gene matches: 7. The CDR3 covers 15 residues. CDR3 DNA: TGCGCCAGCAGCTTGGAGGGACAGGCCGAGAAAAAACTGTTTTTT. Amino acids: CASSLEGQAEKKLFF.

The rearrangement joins TRBV30 to TRBJ2-7; 7 bases agree with TRBD1. The length of the CDR3 is 17 residues. Germline V gene sequence: CDR1 GTSNPN, CDR2 SVGIG (reference sequence). V was pared by 2 bases and J by 0 bases, with 13 bases of the junction left unmatched. As DNA, the CDR3 is TGTGCCTGGAGTACACGAACTGGACAGGAATACTCCTACGAGCAGTACTTC. Its translation is CAWSTRTGQEYSYEQYF.

This rearrangement joins TRBV5-6 to TRBJ1-5; perhaps TRBD1 as D (5 bases). The CDR3 has 17 amino acids. The germline V gene has CDR1 SGHDT and CDR2 YYEEEE. V dropped 0 bases and J dropped 2 bases, with 15 bases sitting between them. In nucleotides, the CDR3 is TGTGCCAGCAGCTTGGGTTCAGGGAACCTGGGCAATCAGCCCCAGCATTTT. It encodes CASSLGSGNLGNQPQHF.

This clone was detected once. The rearrangement joins TRBV5-1 to TRBJ2-7; 7 positions agree with TRBD1. CDR3 length: 14 residues. Germline lookup yields CDR1 SGHRS and CDR2 YFSETQ. J was trimmed by 1 base and V by 5 bases; bases with no gene match: 6. DNA for the CDR3: TGCGCCAGCAGACGACAGGGCTCTTCCTACGAGCAGTACTTC. Protein product: CASRRQGSSYEQYF.

The chain has TRBV28 and TRBJ1-2; D is unresolved. V was shortened by 3 bases and J by 4 bases, with 9 bases between the two germline ends. The CDR3 totals 13 residues. Germline values: CDR1 MDHEN, CDR2 SYDVKM. CDR3: CASSFHQRYGYTF. The CDR3 coding sequence is TGTGCCAGCAGTTTCCATCAGCGCTATGGCTACACCTTC.

The V and J genes are TRBV28 and TRBJ2-5, with 8 positions matching TRBD2. V dropped 7 bases and J dropped 4; count of bases not matched to a gene: 8. This CDR3 has 14 residues. Germline V lookup: CDR1 MDHEN, CDR2 SYDVKM. The CDR3 DNA follows: TGTGCCAGCACATTAGCGGGGACTCCAGAGACCCAGTACTTC. Translated, it gives CASTLAGTPETQYF.

CDR3 amino acids: CASRGQTNSPLHF. Here the CDR3 DNA reads TGTGCCAGTAGGGGACAGACTAATTCACCCCTCCACTTT. This chain joins TRBV19 and TRBJ1-6, with 7 bases lining up with TRBD1. CDR1 and CDR2 from the germline V gene are LNHDA and SQIVND (reference sequence). V lost 6 bases to trimming and J lost 6 bases; unmatched junction nucleotides: 2. CDR3 length equals 13 residues.

V is TRBV5-6 and J is TRBJ1-2, with D maybe TRBD1 (6 bases). This CDR3 is 14 amino acids long. In germline, CDR1 is SGHDT, CDR2 YYEEEE. The V end was cut by 2 bases, the J end by 4 bases, with 12 bases between. The CDR3 region has the DNA TGTGCCAGCAGCTTAAAACAGGGAACCTATGGCTACACCTTC. It yields the protein CASSLKQGTYGYTF.

This clone was seen a single time. The rearrangement links TRBV25-1 to TRBJ1-1; D ambiguous. Germline V lookup: CDR1 MGHDK, CDR2 SYGVNS. The germline V and J ends were trimmed by 4 bases and 3 bases, with 15 bases remaining between them. This CDR3 contains 15 residues. CDR3 sequence reads: CASSALRGGYTEAFF. CDR3 nucleotide sequence: TGTGCCAGCAGTGCCCTCCGGGGAGGTTACACTGAAGCTTTCTTT.

V and J are TRBV5-5 and TRBJ1-1, with a tentative D call TRBD1 (6 bases). CDR3 length equals 13 residues. V was clipped by 3 bases and J by 4 bases, with 10 bases between them. The germline V gene has CDR1 SGHKS and CDR2 YYEKEE (reference sequence). The CDR3 DNA follows: TGTGCCAGCAGCTCGACAGGTAGCACTGAAGCTTTCTTT. This codes for CASSSTGSTEAFF.

The J gene is TRBJ2-3, the V gene TRBV12-5; TRBD1 matches 7 bases. V was clipped by 0 bases and J by 10 bases; unmatched bases: 4. Germline values: CDR1 LGHNT, CDR2 FRNRAP. This CDR3 region has 13 residues. CDR3 nucleotide sequence: TGTGCTAGTGGTTTGGTAGGGGGCAGTGCGCAGTATTTT. It translates to CASGLVGGSAQYF.

This clone was seen just once. The chain uses TRBV21-1 and TRBJ1-5. TRBV21-1 has pseudogene status. CDR3 length: 14 amino acids. DNA of the CDR3: TGTGCCAGCAGCACGCGCCCTCTCAATCAGCCCCAGCATTTT. Translated: CASSTRPLNQPQHF.

The chain employs TRBV7-3 and TRBJ1-5, with D possibly matching TRBD1 (6 bases). This CDR3 is 13 amino acids long. Trimming shortened V by 4 bases and J by 7 bases, and 11 bases separated the two germline ends. Looked up from germline, CDR1 is SGHTA and CDR2 is FQGTGA. Here the CDR3 reads CASSSTTGQPQHF. Here the CDR3 DNA reads TGTGCCAGCAGCTCTACGACAGGACAGCCCCAGCATTTT.

The DNA of the CDR3 is TGTGCCAGCAGCATTTGGGGGCAAGGGCAGCCCCAGCATTTT. Amino acid sequence: CASSIWGQGQPQHF. The chain recombines TRBV28 with TRBJ1-5, with D maybe TRBD1 (6 bases). This CDR3 spans 14 amino acids. Germline V gene sequence: CDR1 MDHEN, CDR2 SYDVKM. V shed 6 bases and J shed 7 bases, with 16 bases lying between them.

This chain joins TRBV29-1 and TRBJ1-2; the D is unclear. Per germline, CDR1 SQVTM and CDR2 ANQGSEA. V was trimmed by 4 bases and J by 8 bases, leaving 17 bases between them. The CDR3 contains 13 residues. CDR3 in DNA: TGCAGCGTTGTAGGTGTCGGCTCGAGGGGCTACACCTTC. Its translation: CSVVGVGSRGYTF.

The gene calls are TRBV2 and TRBJ1-5; weak D call: TRBD1 (6 bases). The CDR3 is 14 residues long. V was clipped by 5 bases and J by 3 bases, with 11 bases between them. Germline lookup yields CDR1 SNHLY and CDR2 FYNNEI. CDR3 residues: CASSLNRVNQPQHF. CDR3 in DNA: TGTGCCAGCAGTCTAAACAGGGTCAATCAGCCCCAGCATTTT.